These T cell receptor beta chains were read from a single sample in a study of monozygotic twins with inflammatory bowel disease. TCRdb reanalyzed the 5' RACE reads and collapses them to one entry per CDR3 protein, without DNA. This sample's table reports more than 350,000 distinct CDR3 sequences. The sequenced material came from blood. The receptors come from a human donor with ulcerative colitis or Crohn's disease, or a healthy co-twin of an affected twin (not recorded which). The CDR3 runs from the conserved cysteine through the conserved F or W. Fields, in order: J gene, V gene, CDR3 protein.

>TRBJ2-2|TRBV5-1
CASTNDEPVTGELFF
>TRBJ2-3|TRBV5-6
CASSLDSTDTQYF
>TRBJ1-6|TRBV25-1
CASSFAFNSPLHF
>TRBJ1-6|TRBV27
CASSLRPRDSPLHF
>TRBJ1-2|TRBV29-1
CSDLETGGMRGYTF
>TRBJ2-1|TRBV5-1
CASSLAGAKTYNEQFF
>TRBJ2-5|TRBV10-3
CAISDYGRETQYF
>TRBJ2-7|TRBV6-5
CASRTGIRYEQYF
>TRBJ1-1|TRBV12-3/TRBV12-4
CASSQRKSNTEAFF
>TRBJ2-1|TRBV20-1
CSAKTGGGFNEQFF
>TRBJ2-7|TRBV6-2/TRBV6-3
CASSTTGFSYEQYF
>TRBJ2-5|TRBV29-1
CSARDRGRQETQYF
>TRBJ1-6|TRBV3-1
CASSLWDREGPLHF
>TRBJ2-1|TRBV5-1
CAGSLGLAGGSNEQFF
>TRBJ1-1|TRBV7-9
CASSLRAAPEAFF
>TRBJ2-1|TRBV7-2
CASRRGGDEQFF
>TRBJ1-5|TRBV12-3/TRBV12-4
CASSASGLSNQPQHF
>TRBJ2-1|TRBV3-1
CASSHRTASSYNEQFF
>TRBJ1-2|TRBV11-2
CASSLIGGINYGYTF
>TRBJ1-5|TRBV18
CASSPRRQNLNQPQHF
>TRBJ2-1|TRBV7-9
CASSSGLISYNEQFF
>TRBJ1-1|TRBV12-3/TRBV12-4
CASSLGGGGAFF
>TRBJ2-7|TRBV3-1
CASSPPSGRAYEQYF
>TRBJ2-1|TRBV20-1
CSASGEYNEQFF
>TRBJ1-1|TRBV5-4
CASSLAPGGQGNTEAFF
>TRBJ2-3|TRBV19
CASSIGPHTDTQYF
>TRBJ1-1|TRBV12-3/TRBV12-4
CASSFEGKGTEAFF
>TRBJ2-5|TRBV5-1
CASSRGPQETQYF
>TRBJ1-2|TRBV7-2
CASSLAPTAYGYTF